Each of the 10 T cell receptor beta chains below was sequenced from the same sample in a study of blood T cell repertoires in COVID-19. Profiling relied on immunoSEQ multiplex PCR, and the TCRdb table lists in-frame clones only, not all of them. The sample includes more than 150,000 clones, just under 90% of them seen just once. The specimen was peripheral blood. The receptors originated from a woman between 70 and 85 years old with COVID-19, enrolled during active disease.

This clone was found a few times. This chain uses TRBV29-1 with TRBJ1-1; D unclear. Germline CDR1 reads SQVTM; CDR2 reads ANQGSEA. Trimming took off 5 bases at V and 0 bases at J, with 10 bases between the two ends. The CDR3 is 13 amino acids. The CDR3 protein is CSVLPGLNTEAFF. CDR3 nucleotide sequence: TGCAGCGTTCTTCCGGGGTTGAACACTGAAGCTTTCTTT.

V gene TRBV2 combines with J gene TRBJ2-3, with a possible D match to TRBD1 (5 bases). The germline gives CDR1 SNHLY, CDR2 FYNNEI. CDR3 length: 13 amino acids. V lost 7 bases and J 2 bases, leaving 10 bases between the germline ends. CDR3 sequence reads: CASTLQATDTQYF. Here the CDR3 DNA reads TGTGCCAGCACTCTACAGGCCACAGATACGCAGTATTTT.

This clone has only a few counts. The rearrangement uses TRBV3-1 (or the pseudogene TRBV3-2) and TRBJ1-2; D call uncertain. This CDR3 comprises 14 residues. The V gene lost 0 bases and the J gene lost 4 bases, with 9 bases spanning the gap. CDR1 LGHDT and CDR2 YNNKEL come from the germline V gene (reference sequence). CDR3: CASSQDYNGYGYTF. CDR3 in DNA: TGTGCCAGCAGCCAAGATTATAACGGCTATGGCTACACCTTC.

V and J are TRBV29-1 and TRBJ2-1; D may be TRBD2 (6 bases). Deletions cut 7 bases from V and 5 bases from J, with 18 bases between. The CDR3 sequence is 14 residues long. Germline lookup yields CDR1 SQVTM and CDR2 ANQGSEA. The CDR3 region has the DNA TGCAGCGGATCCCCAGCGGGCAAGGACAATGAGCAGTTCTTC. Amino acids: CSGSPAGKDNEQFF.

This rearrangement joins TRBV6-5 to TRBJ2-7, with 9 bases fitting TRBD1. Germline-derived CDR1 and CDR2 are MNHEY and SVGAGI. This CDR3 has 14 amino acids. The CDR3 nucleotides are TGTGTTGCGACATCGGACAGGGGATACCACGAGCAGTACTTC. Translating gives CVATSDRGYHEQYF.

The chain recombines TRBV5-6 with TRBJ2-1, with TRBD2 identical over 11 bases. CDR3 length: 12 amino acids. The junction had 7 bases not matched to a gene; V was cut back by 4 bases and J by 16 bases. Germline CDR1 SGHDT, CDR2 YYEEEE. The CDR3, as DNA: TGTGCCAGCAGCGCGGCTAGCGGGAGGTTCTTCTTC. Translating it yields CASSAASGRFFF.

This chain links TRBV19 with TRBJ2-7, with TRBD2 matching 8 bases. The CDR3 is made up of 16 amino acids. J lost 1 base, V lost 2 bases, and 7 bases had no gene match. The germline V gene encodes CDR1 LNHDA and CDR2 SQIVND (reference sequence). CDR3 residues: CASSISFTGGSYEQYF. CDR3 sequence (DNA): TGTGCCAGTAGTATAAGCTTCACGGGGGGGTCCTACGAGCAGTACTTC.

The chain has TRBV24-1 and TRBJ2-1; possible D gene TRBD1, 6 bases. Germline loops: CDR1 KGHDR, CDR2 SFDVKD. The CDR3 spans 15 residues. V was pared by 6 bases and J by 7 bases, with 18 bases between. The CDR3 bases are TGTGCCACCAGTAGGAATGAGGGGGTACGGAATGAGCAGTTCTTC. This sequence encodes CATSRNEGVRNEQFF.

V is TRBV6-5 and J is TRBJ2-3; D is undetermined. This CDR3 has 14 amino acids. Germline CDR1 is MNHEY and CDR2 is SVGAGI. Trimming stripped 0 bases from V and 4 bases from J, with 8 bases between. DNA of the CDR3: TGTGCCAGCAGTTACTCGAGATCCCCAGATACGCAGTATTTT. Protein sequence: CASSYSRSPDTQYF.

Notes on this clone: The junction shows a germline mismatch at one end, possibly a read error. The J gene is TRBJ2-7, the V gene TRBV6-5, with TRBD2 identical over 7 bases. The CDR3 extends over 14 amino acids. Germline CDR1 and CDR2: MNHEY and SVGAGI. CDR3 sequence: CASGYGGSTYEQYF. As DNA, the CDR3 is TGTGCCAGCGGTTATGGCGGGAGTACCTACGAGCAGTACTTC.